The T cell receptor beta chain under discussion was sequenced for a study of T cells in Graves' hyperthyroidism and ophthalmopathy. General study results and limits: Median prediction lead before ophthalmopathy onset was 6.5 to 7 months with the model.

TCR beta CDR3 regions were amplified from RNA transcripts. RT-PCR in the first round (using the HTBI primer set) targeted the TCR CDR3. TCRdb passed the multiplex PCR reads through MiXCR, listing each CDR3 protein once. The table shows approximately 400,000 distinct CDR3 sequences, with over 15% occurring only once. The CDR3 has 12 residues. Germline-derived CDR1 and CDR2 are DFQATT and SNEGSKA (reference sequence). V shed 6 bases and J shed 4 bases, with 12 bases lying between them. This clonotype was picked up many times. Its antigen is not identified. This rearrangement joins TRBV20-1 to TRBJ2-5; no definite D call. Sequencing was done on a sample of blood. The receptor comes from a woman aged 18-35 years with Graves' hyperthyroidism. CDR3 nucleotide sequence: TGCAGTGCAACGATGCGGCTAGAGACCCAGTACTTC. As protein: CSATMRLETQYF.